The 3 T cell receptor beta chains reported below all come from one sample, sequenced in a study of blood T cell repertoires in COVID-19. Clones were sequenced by immunoSEQ multiplex PCR, and TCRdb holds only the in-frame ones, with some missing. The sample has around 100,000 clones, 85% to 95% seen once. Sequenced: peripheral blood. The receptors were sampled from a man aged 50-59 years with active COVID-19.

The chain carries TRBV5-1 and TRBJ2-7, with 15 bases fitting TRBD2. V shed 4 bases, J shed 5 bases, and the junction held 10 bases outside the gene matches. Germline-derived CDR1 and CDR2 are SGHRS and YFSETQ. This CDR3 has 17 amino acids. CDR3 region: CASSQGLAGGTVHEQYF. For the CDR3, the DNA is TGCGCCAGCAGCCAGGGACTAGCGGGAGGAACTGTGCACGAGCAGTACTTC.

As DNA, the CDR3 is TGCGCCAGCAGCCGGGTGTGGGGGGATGAAAAACTGTTTTTT. Translation: CASSRVWGDEKLFF. The rearrangement joins TRBV5-1 to TRBJ1-4; tentative D call: TRBD1 (5 bases). The V end lost 4 bases, the J end lost 6 bases, and 13 bases lay between the germline ends. Germline V CDR1 and CDR2: SGHRS, YFSETQ. This CDR3 is built from 14 residues. Using reference TRBV5-1 and TRBJ1-4 for the parts outside the CDR3, the full variable domain is KAGVTQTPRYLIKTRGQQVTLSCSPISGHRSVSWYQQTPGQGLQFLFEYFSETQRNKGNFPGRFSGRQFSNSRSEMNVSTLELGDSALYLCASSRVWGDEKLFFGSGTQLSVL.

The chain employs TRBV6-6 and TRBJ2-2; 7 nucleotides agree with TRBD1. Per the germline V gene, CDR1 is MNHNY and CDR2 is SVGAGI (reference sequence). J gave up 4 bases and V 11 bases, and 13 bases lay outside the gene matches. This CDR3 has 15 residues. Here the CDR3 DNA reads TGTGCCGCCATGGCCTGGACAGGAGGCACCGGGGAGCTGTTTTTT. This codes for CAAMAWTGGTGELFF.